This T cell receptor beta chain was sequenced for a study of blood T cell repertoires in COVID-19 (dated by TCRdb to about 2020). Describing the broader study: Samples covering the acute and convalescent phases of COVID-19 were provided by collaborators in the United States, Italy and Spain. HLA class I and class II types, where available, came from metadata supplied by the sample provider rather than from assay-based typing. The material from the prospective study consisted of cDNA or gDNA derived from T cells, B-cell-depleted T cells, or PBMCs. Samples were obtained from the ongoing ImmuneRACE study (first 160 participants) and from 1,000 to 1,500 subjects provided by 6 global collaborators. Nearly every sample came with metadata listing a de-identified subject ID, COVID-19 status, age in years and sex. The repertoires were released in a freely available public database meant as a resource for research on the immune response to SARS-CoV-2. Deeply sampled blood TCRbeta repertoires from subjects exposed to, actively infected with, or recovered from COVID-19 were included in the dataset.

Here is what the overall study found, with its caveats: Clinical and demographic metadata were provided uncurated, with the amount varying by source and participant.

Comment on this clone: Its antigen is currently not known. Base qualities are not at hand, and no much larger clone is one base apart.

TCRbeta CDR3 regions were amplified from genomic DNA using the immunoSEQ Assay, a bias-controlled multiplex PCR. The authors' pipeline ran thus. The number of nucleated cells in each sample was estimated by amplification of reference gene primers within the assay. Sequence reads were collapsed and filtered to measure the absolute abundance of every unique TCRbeta CDR3 rearrangement. For each sample, productive Simpson clonality was calculated as the square root of Simpson's diversity index across productive rearrangements. TCRdb retrieved this table from immuneACCESS and kept in-frame rearrangements only. Not all clones are present; in checked studies, unresolved V genes account for under half, and no reason is known for the remainder. V and J calls and clone size come straight from that table; D and trimming were deduced from the DNA. This sample comprises around 250,000 clones, about 84% of them detected only once. The ten largest clones add up to about 12% of the sample.

From its cysteine to its phenylalanine, the CDR3 spans 15 amino acids. The CDR3 DNA has 45 bases and is translated from base 1. Clipping removes 3 bases from V and 6 bases from J, with 9 as the unmatched junction base count. From a lookup of the germline V gene, CDR1 and CDR2 are MGHRA and YSYEKL. Each collaborating institution followed its own protocols to collect whole blood in K2EDTA tubes. For TCRbeta analysis, collaborators shipped samples in one of three forms: frozen whole blood, isolated PBMCs, or DNA extracted from either of those sample types. In this chain, TRBV4-1 is recombined with TRBJ1-1, and 8 bases in between align with TRBD1. The sequenced material came from peripheral blood. The sequence was collected from a man older than 75 with acute or convalescent COVID-19. The CDR3 protein sequence reads: CASSQDMTGVPEAFF. The DNA reads TGCGCCAGCAGCCAGGATATGACAGGGGTCCCTGAAGCTTTCTTT.